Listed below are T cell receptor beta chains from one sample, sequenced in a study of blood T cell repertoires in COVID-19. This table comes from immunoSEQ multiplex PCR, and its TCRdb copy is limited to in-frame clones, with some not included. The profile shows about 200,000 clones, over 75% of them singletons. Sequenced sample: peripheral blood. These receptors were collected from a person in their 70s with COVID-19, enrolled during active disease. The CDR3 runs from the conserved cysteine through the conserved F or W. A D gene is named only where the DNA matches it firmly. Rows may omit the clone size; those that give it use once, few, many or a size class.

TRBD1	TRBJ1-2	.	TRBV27	CASREWRTGSYGYTF	TGTGCCAGCAGAGAATGGCGGACAGGGAGTTATGGCTACACCTTC
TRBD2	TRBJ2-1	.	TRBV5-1	CASSSLAGSSYNEQFF	TGCGCCAGCAGCTCCCTAGCGGGAAGCTCCTACAATGAGCAGTTCTTC
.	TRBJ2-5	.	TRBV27	CASSELSGKETQYF	TGTGCCAGCAGTGAACTCTCAGGGAAAGAGACCCAGTACTTC
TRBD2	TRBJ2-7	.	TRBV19	CASRRTSGAYEQYF	TGTGCCAGTAGGCGGACTAGCGGGGCCTACGAGCAGTACTTC
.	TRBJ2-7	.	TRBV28	CASSLSPYEQYF	TGTGCCAGCAGTTTGAGCCCCTACGAGCAGTACTTC
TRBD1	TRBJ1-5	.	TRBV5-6	CASSLPGGVEPQHF	TGTGCCAGCAGCTTGCCAGGGGGTGTGGAGCCCCAGCATTTT
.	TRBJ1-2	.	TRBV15	CATSRQGYVGYTF	TGTGCCACCAGCAGACAGGGATATGTCGGCTACACCTTC
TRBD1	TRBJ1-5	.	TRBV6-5	CASRETGEHQPQHF	TGTGCCAGCAGAGAGACAGGGGAGCATCAGCCCCAGCATTTT
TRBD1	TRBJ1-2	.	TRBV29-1	CSVTPGTDTTRTQNYGYTF	TGCAGCGTAACACCCGGGACAGACACGACGCGAACCCAAAACTATGGCTACACCTTC
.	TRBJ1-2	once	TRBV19	CASSSFGGGYTF	TGTGCCAGTAGTAGTTTTGGGGGCGGCTACACCTTC
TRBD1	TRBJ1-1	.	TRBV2	CASRLRDSTEAFF	TGTGCCAGCAGACTCCGGGACAGCACTGAAGCTTTCTTT
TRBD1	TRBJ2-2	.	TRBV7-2	CASSLDRGFITGELFF	TGTGCCAGCAGCTTAGACAGGGGTTTTATCACCGGGGAGCTGTTTTTT
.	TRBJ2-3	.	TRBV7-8	CASSSHPWTAYSTDTQYF	TGTGCCAGCAGCTCCCATCCGTGGACAGCCTACAGCACAGATACGCAGTATTTT
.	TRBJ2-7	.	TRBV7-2	CASSTGGGIGHEQYF	TGTGCCAGCAGCACGGGGGGCGGGATCGGGCACGAGCAGTACTTC
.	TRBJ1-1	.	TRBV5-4	CASSLDGLRAFF	TGTGCCAGCAGCTTGGACGGTCTGCGGGCTTTCTTT
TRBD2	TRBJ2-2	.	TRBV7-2	CASSSLAGLTGELFF	TGTGCCAGCAGCTCTCTAGCGGGGCTAACCGGGGAGCTGTTTTTT
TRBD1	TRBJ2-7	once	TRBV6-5	CASMGQGGIYEQYF	TGTGCCAGCATGGGACAGGGGGGAATCTACGAGCAGTACTTC
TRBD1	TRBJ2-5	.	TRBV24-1	CATRGTAQETQYF	TGTGCCACCAGAGGGACAGCACAAGAGACCCAGTACTTC
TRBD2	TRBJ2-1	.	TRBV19	CASSLGLAIDEQFF	TGTGCCAGTAGTTTAGGACTAGCGATCGATGAGCAGTTCTTC
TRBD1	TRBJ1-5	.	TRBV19	CASNVGTGRLNQPQHF	TGTGCCAGTAATGTTGGGACAGGGCGCCTCAATCAGCCCCAGCATTTT
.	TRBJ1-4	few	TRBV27	CASSFLTATNEKLFF	TGTGCCAGCAGTTTCCTGACAGCAACTAATGAAAAACTGTTTTTT
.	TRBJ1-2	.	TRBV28	CASSPPGIGGMNGYTF	TGTGCCAGCAGTCCACCCGGGATTGGGGGCATGAATGGCTACACCTTC
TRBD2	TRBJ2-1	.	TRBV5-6	CASSLTSGGARVF	TGTGCCAGCAGCCTAACTAGCGGGGGGGCCAGGGTCTTC
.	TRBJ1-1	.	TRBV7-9	CASSFQGLPAFF	TGTGCCAGCAGCTTCCAGGGCCTCCCTGCTTTCTTT
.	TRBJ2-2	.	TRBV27	CASSPRPRTGELFF	TGTGCCAGCAGTCCTAGACCGCGCACCGGGGAGCTGTTTTTT
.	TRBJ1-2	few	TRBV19	CASIGGPDYGYTF	TGTGCCAGTATAGGGGGACCGGACTATGGCTACACCTTC
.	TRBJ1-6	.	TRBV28	CASSSGGGSPLHF	TGTGCCAGCAGTTCTGGAGGTGGGTCACCCCTCCACTTT
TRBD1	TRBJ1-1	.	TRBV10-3	CAIGAEGAVTEAFF	TGTGCCATCGGGGCTGAGGGGGCCGTCACTGAAGCTTTCTTT
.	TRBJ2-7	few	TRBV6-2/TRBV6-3	CASSWGGAYEQYF	TGTGCCAGCAGTTGGGGGGGGGCGTACGAGCAGTACTTC
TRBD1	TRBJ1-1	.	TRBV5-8	CASSLVGTGFSEAFF	TGTGCCAGCAGCTTGGTAGGGACAGGGTTCTCTGAAGCTTTCTTT
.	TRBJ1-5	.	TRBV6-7	CASTVTGSNQPQHF	TGTGCCAGCACCGTAACAGGGAGCAATCAGCCCCAGCATTTT
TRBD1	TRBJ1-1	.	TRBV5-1	CASSSGQSATEAFF	TGCGCCAGCAGCTCGGGACAGTCGGCCACTGAAGCTTTCTTT
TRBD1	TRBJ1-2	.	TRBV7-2	CASSSGQTDGYTF	TGTGCCAGCAGCTCGGGACAGACCGATGGCTACACCTTC
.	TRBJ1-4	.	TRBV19	CASSIRPLWEKLFF	TGTGCCAGTAGTATCAGGCCGCTATGGGAAAAACTGTTTTTT
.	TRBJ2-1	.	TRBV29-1	CSDRPRDEQFF	TGCAGCGACCGACCTAGAGACGAGCAGTTCTTC
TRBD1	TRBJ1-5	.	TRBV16	CASSSDRGGQPQHF	TGTGCCAGCAGCTCCGACAGGGGGGGTCAGCCCCAGCATTTT
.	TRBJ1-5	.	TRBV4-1	CASSPTGHTSAPQHF	TGCGCCAGCAGCCCGACGGGACATACATCAGCGCCCCAGCATTTT
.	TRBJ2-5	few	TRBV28	CASSLSGGPGTQYF	TGTGCCAGCAGTTTGAGTGGGGGCCCAGGGACCCAGTACTTC
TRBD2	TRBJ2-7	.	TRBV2	CASTRRLAGTLNEQYF	TGTGCCAGCACCCGGCGGTTAGCGGGGACGCTAAACGAGCAGTACTTC
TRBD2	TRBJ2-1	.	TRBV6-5	CASSYSSSGHNEQFF	TGTGCCAGCAGTTACTCGTCTAGCGGACACAATGAGCAGTTCTTC
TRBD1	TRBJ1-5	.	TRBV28	CASSYPGTGVSNQPQHF	TGTGCCAGCAGTTACCCTGGGACAGGGGTTAGCAATCAGCCCCAGCATTTT
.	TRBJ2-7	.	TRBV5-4	CASSLRGPYEQYF	TGTGCCAGCAGCTTGCGGGGTCCCTACGAGCAGTACTTC
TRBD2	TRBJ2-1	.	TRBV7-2	CASSRRLAGSSYNEQFF	TGTGCCAGCAGCCGGAGACTAGCGGGGAGCTCCTACAATGAGCAGTTCTTC
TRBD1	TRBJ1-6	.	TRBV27	CASSLGTGGSPLHF	TGTGCCAGCAGTTTAGGGACAGGGGGTTCACCCCTCCACTTT
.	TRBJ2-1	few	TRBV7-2	CASSSTVLVGYNEQFF	TGTGCCAGCAGCTCGACGGTACTAGTGGGTTACAATGAGCAGTTCTTC